These T cell receptor beta chains were read from a single sample in a study of blood T cell repertoires in COVID-19. Measured with immunoSEQ multiplex PCR; TCRdb has only the in-frame clones, and not every one. The data contain roughly 230,000 clones, over 80% of them singletons. Sequenced sample: peripheral blood. The receptor set was obtained from a man aged 35-49 years with acute or convalescent COVID-19. CDR3s include the opening cysteine and the closing phenylalanine or tryptophan. Fields, in order: V gene, clone size, J gene, D gene, CDR3 DNA, CDR3 protein. D genes are given only for firm matches. The size entry is marked missing in some rows and otherwise reads once, few, many or a size class.

>TRBV28|-|TRBJ1-5|-
TGTGCCAGCAGTATACAGGGTACCCCGACCCATCAGCCCCAGCATTTT
CASSIQGTPTHQPQHF
>TRBV19|once|TRBJ2-1|TRBD2
TGTGCCAGTAGCCTAGCGGGAGAATACAATGAGCAGTTCTTC
CASSLAGEYNEQFF
>TRBV25-1|-|TRBJ1-3|-
TGTGCCAGCAGCCCCCGGGAGCCGTACTCTGGAAACACCATATATTTT
CASSPREPYSGNTIYF
>TRBV12-3/TRBV12-4|few|TRBJ1-1|-
TGTGCCAGCAGTTTCGGAGGGTACACTGAAGCTTTCTTT
CASSFGGYTEAFF
>TRBV11-2|-|TRBJ2-3|-
TGTGCCAGCAGCTTAGGTCTAGCGCTTGGCGCAGATACGCAGTATTTT
CASSLGLALGADTQYF
>TRBV4-1|-|TRBJ2-2|-
TGCGCCAGCGGGCGGGGCTACGAGGGGGAGCTGTTTTTT
CASGRGYEGELFF
>TRBV7-2|-|TRBJ2-5|-
TGTGCCAGCAGCTTAGGGGGCCGTGGGCAAGAGACCCAGTACTTC
CASSLGGRGQETQYF
>TRBV5-1|-|TRBJ2-5|TRBD2
TGCGCCAGCAGCTTGGCCGGTAGCGGGGCCCAAGAGACCCAGTACTTC
CASSLAGSGAQETQYF
>TRBV3-1/TRBV3-2|-|TRBJ1-4|-
TGTGCCAGCAGCCAAGACAGGGACTGGTTGTTTTTT
CASSQDRDWLFF
>TRBV2|many|TRBJ2-2|-
TGTGCCAGCAGTTGGACAGTAACCGGGGAGCTGTTTTTT
CASSWTVTGELFF
>TRBV9|once|TRBJ2-1|TRBD1
TGTGCCAGCAGCGTGCAGGGGGCGGACAATGAGCAGTTCTTC
CASSVQGADNEQFF
>TRBV18|-|TRBJ1-6|-
TGTGCCAGCTCACCCGACAGGCATAATTCACCCCTCCACTTT
CASSPDRHNSPLHF
>TRBV18|-|TRBJ1-5|TRBD1
TGTGCCAGCTCACCGGGACAGGGCAGCAATCAGCCCCAGCATTTT
CASSPGQGSNQPQHF
>TRBV7-5|-|TRBJ1-2|-
TGTGTCAGAAGCTTCCGGCCTGGCAGCGAGATTACCTATGGCTACACCTTC
CVRSFRPGSEITYGYTF
>TRBV6-2/TRBV6-3|-|TRBJ2-1|-
TGTGCCAGCAGTTATTTCCGCGGGGACAATGAGCAGTTCTTC
CASSYFRGDNEQFF
>TRBV7-2|-|TRBJ2-7|TRBD2
TGTGCCAGCAGCTTAGGTTCTAGCGGTTCCTACGAGCAGTACTTC
CASSLGSSGSYEQYF
>TRBV7-3|few|TRBJ2-5|TRBD2
TGTGCCAGCAGCTCTAGCGGGAGTTCAACCCAGTACTTC
CASSSSGSSTQYF
>TRBV9|-|TRBJ1-2|TRBD1
TGTGCCAGCAGCGTGGGGGGACAGGGGCTTGGCTACACCTTC
CASSVGGQGLGYTF
>TRBV6-6|-|TRBJ2-7|-
TGTGCCAGCAGTTACTCAGCAGGGATCTACGAGCAGTACTTC
CASSYSAGIYEQYF
>TRBV29-1|-|TRBJ1-1|-
TGCAGCGTCGTCGGACATTCTGGTCACACTGAAGCTTTCTTT
CSVVGHSGHTEAFF
>TRBV6-5|-|TRBJ2-1|TRBD2
TGTGCCAGCAGGGGAGTTGGCGGGAGGGCCAATGAGCAGTTCTTC
CASRGVGGRANEQFF
>TRBV4-1|once|TRBJ2-6|TRBD2
TGCGCCAGCAGCCAAGTGGGACTAGCGGGAAGCAGGACTGGGGCCAACGTCCTGACTTTC
CASSQVGLAGSRTGANVLTF
>TRBV11-2|-|TRBJ1-4|-
TGTGCCAGCAGCTTAGAAAGGGGTGAAAAACTGTTTTTT
CASSLERGEKLFF
>TRBV14|-|TRBJ2-1|TRBD2
TGTGCCAGCAGCCAGGCCCTTGCGGGGGTTGAGCAGTTCTTC
CASSQALAGVEQFF
>TRBV10-3|-|TRBJ2-1|-
TGTGCCACGGAAGGGACGCCGGGAGATGAGCAGTTCTTC
CATEGTPGDEQFF
>TRBV5-1|-|TRBJ1-1|-
TGCGCCAGCAGCCCGTACGGGGAGGCGAACACTGAAGCTTTCTTT
CASSPYGEANTEAFF
>TRBV30|-|TRBJ1-2|-
TGTGCCTGGAGTGTACGGGGGTTATATGGCTACACCTTC
CAWSVRGLYGYTF
>TRBV11-2|-|TRBJ2-1|-
TGTGCCAGCAGCCCCGGGACATTTAACTACAATGAGCAGTTCTTC
CASSPGTFNYNEQFF
>TRBV5-1|-|TRBJ1-2|TRBD1
TGCGCCAGCAGCTTGACAGGGGGCCCCTATGGCTACACCTTC
CASSLTGGPYGYTF
>TRBV10-3|few|TRBJ1-5|-
TGTGCCAGCGGCGAGGAACAATTGGGTAATCAGCCCCAGCATTTT
CASGEEQLGNQPQHF
>TRBV5-5|-|TRBJ1-6|-
TGTGCCAGCAGCTTGGTGGCGGGCTCCTATAATTCACCCCTCCACTTT
CASSLVAGSYNSPLHF
>TRBV5-5|-|TRBJ1-1|-
TGTGCCAGCAGCCGGGACTGGGGAATGAACACTGAAGCTTTCTTT
CASSRDWGMNTEAFF
>TRBV14|-|TRBJ2-1|TRBD2
TGTGCCAGCAGCCGCAGACAGTGGCTAGCGGGAGCCTACAATGAGCAGTTCTTC
CASSRRQWLAGAYNEQFF
>TRBV7-2|-|TRBJ1-5|-
TGTGCCAGCACCCCTAGTCGGGGTCAGCCCCAGCATTTT
CASTPSRGQPQHF
>TRBV6-6|-|TRBJ2-1|-
TGTGCCAGCAGTTACCCTAGGGGGGGACAATCCAATGAGCAGTTCTTC
CASSYPRGGQSNEQFF
>TRBV19|-|TRBJ2-1|TRBD1
TGTGCCAGTAGTATCGGCACGGGACAGGGGGCCAATGAGCAGTTCTTC
CASSIGTGQGANEQFF
>TRBV28|-|TRBJ2-3|TRBD1
TGTGCCAGCAATCCGACAGGGGAGTACCTTGCAGATACGCAGTATTTT
CASNPTGEYLADTQYF
>TRBV27|-|TRBJ2-7|-
TGTGCCAGCAGTTTACGAGGGAAGAGCTACGAGCAGTACTTC
CASSLRGKSYEQYF
>TRBV27|-|TRBJ1-6|TRBD1
TGTGCCAGCAGTTTATCGCCGGGACAGGGGATCTCACCCCTCCACTTT
CASSLSPGQGISPLHF
>TRBV29-1|-|TRBJ1-1|-
TGCAGCGTTCGGCAGGGGCCGGGCACTGAAGCTTTCTTT
CSVRQGPGTEAFF
>TRBV5-1|-|TRBJ2-1|TRBD2
TGCGCCAGCAGCCAGGGACTAGCGGGAGGGGAGGATGAGCAGTTCTTC
CASSQGLAGGEDEQFF
>TRBV9|-|TRBJ2-2|-
TGTGCCAGCAGCGTAGTGAGTTCCTCCCCCACCGGGGAGCTGTTTTTT
CASSVVSSSPTGELFF
>TRBV14|few|TRBJ2-7|-
TGTGCCAGCAGCCCTCGGACTTGGGGTTACGAGCAGTACTTC
CASSPRTWGYEQYF
>TRBV27|-|TRBJ2-3|-
TGTGCCAGCAGTCCCACTAGTATCCCAGATACGCAGTATTTT
CASSPTSIPDTQYF
>TRBV6-4|many|TRBJ2-1|TRBD2
TGTGCCAGCAGTGACTTAGCGGGAGTGAATGAGCAGTTCTTC
CASSDLAGVNEQFF
>TRBV27|-|TRBJ1-2|-
TGTGCCAGCAGTCCCCGCCCGCAGGGCCTTGGCTACACCTTC
CASSPRPQGLGYTF
>TRBV11-2|-|TRBJ2-3|-
TGTGCCAGCAGCTTAGATCCTCGGGAGTGGGATACGCAGTATTTT
CASSLDPREWDTQYF
>TRBV10-3|-|TRBJ2-7|TRBD2
TGTGCCATCAGTGATCCCGGGACTAGCGGGAGAAGGAACGAGCAGTACTTC
CAISDPGTSGRRNEQYF
>TRBV7-2|-|TRBJ1-3|-
TGTGCCAGCAGCCTAAGACGGGAGTCTGGAAACACCATATATTTT
CASSLRRESGNTIYF
>TRBV10-2|-|TRBJ1-1|-
TGCGCCAGTGGGCGGGGACCGGGGACTGAAGCTTTCTTT
CASGRGPGTEAFF
>TRBV4-3|-|TRBJ1-2|-
TGCGCCAGCAGCCAAGTGATAGGGGGATCTTGGGGTGGCTACACCTTC
CASSQVIGGSWGGYTF
>TRBV12-3/TRBV12-4|-|TRBJ1-1|-
TGTGCCAGCAGCCGCGGACAGAACACTGAAGCTTTCTTT
CASSRGQNTEAFF
>TRBV4-1|-|TRBJ1-3|-
TGCGCCAGCAGCCAAGATGGCCGAACCGCTGGAAACACCATATATTTT
CASSQDGRTAGNTIYF